These 25 T cell receptor beta chains were sequenced from one sample in a study of CXCR3-negative and CXCR3-positive naive CD8 T cells. No antigens are known for them. UMI-labeled 5' RACE TRB cDNA libraries were prepared from the cells. From the 5' RACE reads, TCRdb lists one entry per CDR3 protein and no DNA. In all, the sample yields some 8,000 distinct CDR3 sequences. General study results and limits: More hydrophobic TRB CDR3s occurred in CXCR3-positive than in CXCR3-negative naive cells.

The sequencing sample was made of naive CXCR3+ CD8+ T cells from blood. As to subset: CD45RO-CCR7+CD27+CD95- naive CD8+ T cells expressing CXCR3 (TNR3+). The receptors stem from a human donor in good health. Some clones in this sample may be carry-over from other donors' samples.

Frequency places this clonotype as medium-sized. V usage is TRBV11-2 and J usage is TRBJ2-7; TCRdb's D gene call, TRBD1, goes unchecked for lack of DNA. Germline-derived CDR1 and CDR2 are SGHAT and FQNNGV. This CDR3 is built from 14 residues. The CDR3 is CASSSGQGPIEQYF.

The chain recombines TRBV29-1 with TRBJ2-7; TCRdb picks TRBD1, but there is no DNA to check that call. The CDR3 spans 11 residues. Germline CDR1 is SQVTM and CDR2 is ANQGSEA. The CDR3 sequence: CSATDSYEQYF.

The V gene is TRBV29-1, the J gene TRBJ1-1; the D call from TCRdb, TRBD1, cannot be confirmed without DNA. Germline assignment: CDR1 SQVTM and CDR2 ANQGSEA. The CDR3 is made up of 13 amino acids. The CDR3 spells CSVDGTGDTEAFF.

This chain links TRBV29-1 with TRBJ2-2; TCRdb gives TRBD1 as the D gene, but with no DNA this cannot be confirmed. Germline CDR1 reads SQVTM; CDR2 reads ANQGSEA. This CDR3 spans 17 amino acids. CDR3 in amino acids: CSVGVLLGDRETGELFF.

The chain recombines TRBV18 with TRBJ2-7. Germline lookup yields CDR1 KGHSH and CDR2 LQKENI. CDR3 length: 14 residues. CDR3 residues: CASSPTDTSYEQYF.

This clonotype is called medium-sized based on its frequency. This chain joins TRBV9 and TRBJ2-5; TCRdb names TRBD2, which stays unverified in the absence of DNA. CDR1 SGDLS and CDR2 YYNGEE come from the germline V gene. CDR3 size: 16 residues. The chain's CDR3 is CASSVAGLARQETQYF.

This clonotype registers medium-sized by frequency. This chain links TRBV7-9 with TRBJ2-7; TCRdb names TRBD2, which stays unverified in the absence of DNA. Germline CDR1 and CDR2: SEHNR and FQNEAQ (reference sequence). The CDR3 length is 11 residues. The CDR3 here is CATGPLSEQYF.

Its frequency marks this clonotype as medium-sized. CDR3 sequence: CASSSQNPEQYF. The chain has TRBV7-9 and TRBJ2-7. CDR1 and CDR2 (germline): SEHNR, FQNEAQ (reference sequence). This CDR3 has 12 residues.

The J gene is TRBJ1-5, the V gene TRBV7-9. CDR1 and CDR2 from the germline V gene are SEHNR and FQNEAQ (reference sequence). The CDR3 is made up of 17 amino acids. The CDR3: CASSSSLGARDYQPQHF.

The chain carries TRBV6-6 and TRBJ2-2; without DNA, the TCRdb call of TRBD2 cannot be checked. The CDR3 sequence is 14 residues long. CDR1 and CDR2 from the germline V gene are MNHNY and SVGAGI (reference sequence). CDR3 region: CASSASANTGELFF.

The chain has TRBV29-1 and TRBJ1-5; TCRdb proposes TRBD1, but this gene call is untestable without DNA. The CDR3 sequence is 14 residues long. Per the germline V gene, CDR1 is SQVTM and CDR2 is ANQGSEA. CDR3 residues: CSVSPGQQNQPQHF.

The V gene is TRBV29-1, the J gene TRBJ2-3. CDR1 and CDR2 from the germline V gene are SQVTM and ANQGSEA. This CDR3 region has 12 residues. The CDR3 loop is CSVPTLPDTQYF.

Its frequency marks this clonotype as medium-sized. The V call is TRBV29-1, the J call TRBJ2-1; lacking DNA, the TRBD2 call made by TCRdb goes unchecked. This CDR3 comprises 16 residues. Per germline, CDR1 SQVTM and CDR2 ANQGSEA. This chain's CDR3 is CSVDGLAGLLYNEQFF.

The genes are TRBV5-1 and TRBJ2-7; TCRdb gives TRBD1 as the D gene, but with no DNA this cannot be confirmed. Germline V CDR1 and CDR2: SGHRS, YFSETQ. CDR3 length: 15 amino acids. CDR3 protein: CASSLAVDRYYEQYF.

The chain has TRBV3-1 and TRBJ2-7; TCRdb's D call, TRBD1, is unchecked because there is no DNA. The CDR3 is 15 amino acids. Germline assignment: CDR1 LGHDT and CDR2 YNNKEL (reference sequence). CDR3 sequence reads: CASSQGQGSSYEQYF.

Frequency places this clonotype as medium-sized (0.01 to 0.1%). The chain uses TRBV29-1 and TRBJ2-1. The CDR3 covers 13 residues. CDR1 is SQVTM, CDR2 ANQGSEA, per germline. The CDR3 sequence is CSVVRIDYNEQFF.

This clonotype ranks as medium-sized in terms of frequency. V is TRBV20-1 and J is TRBJ1-2. Germline lookup yields CDR1 DFQATT and CDR2 SNEGSKA (reference sequence). The length of the CDR3 is 15 residues. This CDR3 reads CSAKLHDELNYGYTF.

The chain employs TRBV29-1 and TRBJ1-1; TCRdb's D call, TRBD1, is unchecked because there is no DNA. CDR1 is SQVTM and CDR2 is ANQGSEA in the germline V gene. This CDR3 is built from 13 residues. The CDR3 sequence: CSVAGHQNTEAFF.

The chain recombines TRBV6-5 with TRBJ1-5; the TCRdb call, TRBD1, lacks DNA for checking. The CDR3 contains 13 residues. Germline loops: CDR1 MNHEY, CDR2 SVGAGI. CDR3 protein: CASSRDTNQPQHF.

This clonotype counts as medium-sized (0.01 to 0.1%) by frequency. The J gene is TRBJ1-5, the V gene TRBV10-2. Germline V gives CDR1 WSHSY, CDR2 SAAADI. The CDR3 runs to 13 residues. The CDR3 region is CASSGVATQPQHF.

This clonotype is called medium-sized based on its frequency. CDR3 sequence: CSARGEGASSSYNSPLHF. This chain links TRBV20-1 with TRBJ1-6; TCRdb lists TRBD1, though no DNA is available to test this call. The CDR3 is 18 residues long. Germline V gives CDR1 DFQATT, CDR2 SNEGSKA (reference sequence).

The J gene is TRBJ2-3, the V gene TRBV28; the D gene TCRdb calls, TRBD2, cannot be checked with no DNA. The CDR3 extends over 17 amino acids. Germline CDR1 reads MDHEN; CDR2 reads SYDVKM. The CDR3 sequence is CASSDGLAGGLTDTQYF.

This clonotype registers medium-sized by frequency. This sequence joins TRBV6-1 and TRBJ2-2; TCRdb designates TRBD2, a call that cannot be tested without DNA. This CDR3 has 19 amino acids. CDR1 MNHNS and CDR2 SASEGT come from the germline V gene. CDR3 sequence: CASSEALTSVMAYTGELFF.

The chain carries TRBV28 and TRBJ2-4; absent DNA, TCRdb's TRBD1 call cannot be checked. There are 14 residues in the CDR3. CDR1 and CDR2 from the germline V gene are MDHEN and SYDVKM. The CDR3 sequence is CASSNPGAKNIQYF.

This clonotype counts as medium-sized by frequency. CDR3: CASSSQGTGNTIYF. V and J are TRBV5-1 and TRBJ1-3; checking the TCRdb D call of TRBD1 is not possible without DNA. This CDR3 comprises 14 residues. Germline values: CDR1 SGHRS, CDR2 YFSETQ.